This TCR beta chain is from a study of T cells in localized non-small cell lung cancer. Findings of the study overall: A median roughly 57 of the top 100 tumor clones appeared in adjacent lung. Uninvolved adjacent lung, not tumor, had the highest T cell clonality.

CDR3 length: 13 residues. V was pared by 6 bases and J by 6 bases, with 14 bases between. Germline CDR1 and CDR2: MGHDK and SYGVNS. Notes on this clone: Its antigen is not known.

TCRdb's copy holds only in-frame clones and misses some; the assay was immunoSEQ multiplex PCR. The sample carries about 13,000 clones, roughly 28% recorded once. The specimen comprised lung tumor tissue, sampled before any cancer treatment. This sequence joins TRBV25-1 and TRBJ1-2, with D hard to call. The receptor was derived from a female donor older than 55 with stage I lung adenocarcinoma. CDR3 amino acids: CASRRALLDGYTF. In DNA, the CDR3 is TGTGCCAGCAGAAGGGCACTTCTAGATGGCTACACCTTC.